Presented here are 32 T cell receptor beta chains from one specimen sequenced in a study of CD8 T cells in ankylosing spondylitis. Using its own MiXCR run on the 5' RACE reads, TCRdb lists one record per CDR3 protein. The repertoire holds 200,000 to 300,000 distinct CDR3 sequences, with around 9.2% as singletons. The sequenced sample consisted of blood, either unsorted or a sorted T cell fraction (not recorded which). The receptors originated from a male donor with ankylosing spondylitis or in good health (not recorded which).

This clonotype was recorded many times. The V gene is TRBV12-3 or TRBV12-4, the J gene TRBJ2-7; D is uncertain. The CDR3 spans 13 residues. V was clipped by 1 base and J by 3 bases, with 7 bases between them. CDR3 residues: CASSLDLHYEQYF. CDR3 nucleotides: TGTGCCAGCAGTTTAGACCTCCACTACGAGCAGTACTTC.

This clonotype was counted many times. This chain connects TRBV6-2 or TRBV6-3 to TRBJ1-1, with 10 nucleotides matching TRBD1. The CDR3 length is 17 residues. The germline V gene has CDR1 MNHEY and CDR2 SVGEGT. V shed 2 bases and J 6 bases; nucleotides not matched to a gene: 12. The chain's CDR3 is CASSYLLPGQGSAEAFF. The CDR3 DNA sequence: TGTGCCAGCAGTTACCTACTCCCGGGACAGGGGTCTGCTGAAGCTTTCTTT.

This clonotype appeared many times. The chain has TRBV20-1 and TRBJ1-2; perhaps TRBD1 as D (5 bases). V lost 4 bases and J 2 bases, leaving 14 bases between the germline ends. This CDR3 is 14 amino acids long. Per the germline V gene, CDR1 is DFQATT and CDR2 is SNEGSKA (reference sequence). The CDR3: CSATTERGNYGYTF. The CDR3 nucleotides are TGCAGTGCTACGACCGAAAGGGGAAACTATGGCTACACCTTC.

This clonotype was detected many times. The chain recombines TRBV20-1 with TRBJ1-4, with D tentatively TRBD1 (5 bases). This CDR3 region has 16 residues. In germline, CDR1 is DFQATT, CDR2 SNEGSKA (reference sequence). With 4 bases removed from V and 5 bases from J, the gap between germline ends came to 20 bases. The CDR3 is CSATGVGLPTNEKLFF. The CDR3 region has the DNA TGCAGTGCTACGGGGGTGGGTCTCCCTACCAATGAAAAACTGTTTTTT.

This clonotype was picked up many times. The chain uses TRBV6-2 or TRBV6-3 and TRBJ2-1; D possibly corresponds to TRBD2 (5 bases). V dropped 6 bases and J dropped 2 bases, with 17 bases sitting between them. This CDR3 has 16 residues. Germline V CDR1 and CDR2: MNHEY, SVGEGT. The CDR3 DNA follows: TGTGCCAGCAGCTTCTCCGAGGGAAGTCCCTACAATGAGCAGTTCTTC. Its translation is CASSFSEGSPYNEQFF.

The CDR3 region is CAWSGYGQKGYEQYF. The DNA for the CDR3 is TGTGCCTGGAGTGGCTACGGACAGAAGGGCTACGAGCAGTACTTC. This rearrangement joins TRBV30 to TRBJ2-7, with a possible D match to TRBD1 (6 bases). V was clipped by 1 base and J by 3 bases, with 16 bases between them. The CDR3 length is 15 residues. Germline assignment: CDR1 GTSNPN and CDR2 SVGIG (reference sequence).

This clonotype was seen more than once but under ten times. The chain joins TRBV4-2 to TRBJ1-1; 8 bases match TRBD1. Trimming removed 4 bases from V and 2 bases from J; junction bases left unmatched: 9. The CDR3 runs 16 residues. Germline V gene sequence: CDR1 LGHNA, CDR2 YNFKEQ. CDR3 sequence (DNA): TGTGCCAGCAGCCGGGTTCGGGCAGGGGGCAACACTGAAGCTTTCTTT. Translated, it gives CASSRVRAGGNTEAFF.

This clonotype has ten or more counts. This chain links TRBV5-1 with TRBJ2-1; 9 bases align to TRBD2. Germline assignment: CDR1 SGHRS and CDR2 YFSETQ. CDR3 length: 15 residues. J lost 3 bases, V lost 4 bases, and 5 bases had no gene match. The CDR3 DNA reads TGCGCCAGCAGCCAAGCGGGAGGCGGCTACAATGAGCAGTTCTTC. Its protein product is CASSQAGGGYNEQFF.

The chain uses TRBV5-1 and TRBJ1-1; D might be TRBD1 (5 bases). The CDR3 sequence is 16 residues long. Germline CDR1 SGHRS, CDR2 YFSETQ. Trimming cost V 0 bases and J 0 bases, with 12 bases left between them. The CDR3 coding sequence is TGCGCCAGCAGCTTGGCCGAGGGGAACATGAACACTGAAGCTTTCTTT. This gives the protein CASSLAEGNMNTEAFF.

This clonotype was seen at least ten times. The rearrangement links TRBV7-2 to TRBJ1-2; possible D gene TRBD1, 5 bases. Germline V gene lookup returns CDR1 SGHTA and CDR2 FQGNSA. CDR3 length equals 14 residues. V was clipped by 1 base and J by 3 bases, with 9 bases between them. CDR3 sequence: CASSLDAGHYGYTF. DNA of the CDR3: TGTGCCAGCAGCTTAGATGCAGGGCACTATGGCTACACCTTC.

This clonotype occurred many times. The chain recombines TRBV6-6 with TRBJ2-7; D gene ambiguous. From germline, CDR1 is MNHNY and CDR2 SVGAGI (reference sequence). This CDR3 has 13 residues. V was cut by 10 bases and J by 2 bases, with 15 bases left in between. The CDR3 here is CATKWPLAYEQYF. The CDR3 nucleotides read TGTGCCACTAAGTGGCCCCTTGCCTACGAGCAGTACTTC.

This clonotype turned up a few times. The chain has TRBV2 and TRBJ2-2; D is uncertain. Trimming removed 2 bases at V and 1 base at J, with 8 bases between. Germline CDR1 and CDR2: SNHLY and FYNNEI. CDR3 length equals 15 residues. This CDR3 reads CASSELSVNTGELFF. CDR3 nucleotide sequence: TGTGCCAGCAGTGAATTATCGGTGAACACCGGGGAGCTGTTTTTT.

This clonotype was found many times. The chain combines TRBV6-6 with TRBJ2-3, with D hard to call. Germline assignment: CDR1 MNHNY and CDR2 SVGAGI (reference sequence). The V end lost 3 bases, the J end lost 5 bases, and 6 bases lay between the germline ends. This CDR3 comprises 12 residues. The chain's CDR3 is CASSYIRDTQYF. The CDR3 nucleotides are TGTGCCAGCAGTTATATAAGAGATACGCAGTATTTT.

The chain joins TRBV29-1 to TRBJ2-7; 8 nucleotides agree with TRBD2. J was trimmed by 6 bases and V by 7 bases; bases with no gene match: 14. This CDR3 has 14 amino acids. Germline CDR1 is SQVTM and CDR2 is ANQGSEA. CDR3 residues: CSGAGGSLQGEQYF. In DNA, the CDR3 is TGCAGCGGGGCGGGAGGTTCCCTACAGGGCGAGCAGTACTTC.

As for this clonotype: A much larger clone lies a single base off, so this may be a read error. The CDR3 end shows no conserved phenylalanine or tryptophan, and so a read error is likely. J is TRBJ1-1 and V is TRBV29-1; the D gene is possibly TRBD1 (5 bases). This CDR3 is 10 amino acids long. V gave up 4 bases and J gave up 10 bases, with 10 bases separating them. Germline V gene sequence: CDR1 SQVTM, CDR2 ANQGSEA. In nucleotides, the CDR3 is TGCAGCGTTGTCCAGGGCGTAGCTTTCTTA. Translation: CSVVQGVAFL.

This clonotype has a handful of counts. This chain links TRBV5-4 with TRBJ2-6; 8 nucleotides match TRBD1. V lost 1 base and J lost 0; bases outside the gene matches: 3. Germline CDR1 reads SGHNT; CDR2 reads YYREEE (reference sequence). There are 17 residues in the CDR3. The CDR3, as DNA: TGTGCCAGCAGCTTGATAACAGGGGGCTCTGGGGCCAACGTCCTGACTTTC. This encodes CASSLITGGSGANVLTF.

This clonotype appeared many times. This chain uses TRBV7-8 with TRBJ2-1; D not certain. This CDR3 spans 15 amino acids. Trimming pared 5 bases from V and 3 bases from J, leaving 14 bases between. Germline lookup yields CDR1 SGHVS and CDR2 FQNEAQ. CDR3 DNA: TGTGCCAGCAGCCCACGCCCTAAGGGCTACAATGAGCAGTTCTTC. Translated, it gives CASSPRPKGYNEQFF.

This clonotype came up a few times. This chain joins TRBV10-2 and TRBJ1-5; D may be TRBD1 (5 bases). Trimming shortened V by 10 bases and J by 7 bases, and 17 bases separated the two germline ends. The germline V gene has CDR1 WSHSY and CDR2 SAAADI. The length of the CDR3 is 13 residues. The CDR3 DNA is TGCGCCACCTCGGGAGGGGTTGGGCAGCCCCAGCATTTT. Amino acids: CATSGGVGQPQHF.

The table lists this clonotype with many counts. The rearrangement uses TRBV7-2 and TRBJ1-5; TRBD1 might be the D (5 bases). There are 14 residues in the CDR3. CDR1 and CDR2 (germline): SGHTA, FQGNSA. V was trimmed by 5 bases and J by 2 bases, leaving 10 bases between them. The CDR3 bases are TGTGCCAGCAGCGATGCGGGGGGCAATCAGCCCCAGCATTTT. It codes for CASSDAGGNQPQHF.

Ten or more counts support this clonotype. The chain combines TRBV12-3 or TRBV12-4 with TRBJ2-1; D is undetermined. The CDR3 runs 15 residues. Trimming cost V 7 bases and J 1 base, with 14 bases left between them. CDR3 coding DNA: TGTGCCAGCACCCGGTCGCCTCAATCCTACAATGAGCAGTTCTTC. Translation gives CASTRSPQSYNEQFF.

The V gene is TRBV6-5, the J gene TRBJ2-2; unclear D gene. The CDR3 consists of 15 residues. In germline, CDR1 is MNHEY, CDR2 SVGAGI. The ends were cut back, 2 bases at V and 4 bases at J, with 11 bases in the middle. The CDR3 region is CASSYRATFTGELFF. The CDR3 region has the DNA TGTGCCAGCAGTTACCGGGCCACTTTCACCGGGGAGCTGTTTTTT.

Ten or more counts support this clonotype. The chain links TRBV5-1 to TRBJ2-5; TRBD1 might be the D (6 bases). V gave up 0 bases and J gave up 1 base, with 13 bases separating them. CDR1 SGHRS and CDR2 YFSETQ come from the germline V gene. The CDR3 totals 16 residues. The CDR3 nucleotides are TGCGCCAGCAGCTTGGCCGGGACACTATTCCAAGAGACCCAGTACTTC. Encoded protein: CASSLAGTLFQETQYF.

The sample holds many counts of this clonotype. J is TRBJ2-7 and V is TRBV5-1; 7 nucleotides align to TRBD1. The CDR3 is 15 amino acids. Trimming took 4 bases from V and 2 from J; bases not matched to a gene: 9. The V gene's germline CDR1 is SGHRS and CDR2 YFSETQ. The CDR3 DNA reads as TGCGCCAGCAGCCCGCGACAGGGTTCGACCTACGAGCAGTACTTC. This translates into CASSPRQGSTYEQYF.

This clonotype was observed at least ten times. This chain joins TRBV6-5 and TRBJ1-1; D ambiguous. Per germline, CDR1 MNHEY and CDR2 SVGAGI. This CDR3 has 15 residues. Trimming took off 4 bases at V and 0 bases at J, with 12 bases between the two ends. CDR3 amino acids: CASSSPYYMNTEAFF. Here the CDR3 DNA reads TGTGCCAGCAGTTCTCCGTACTACATGAACACTGAAGCTTTCTTT.

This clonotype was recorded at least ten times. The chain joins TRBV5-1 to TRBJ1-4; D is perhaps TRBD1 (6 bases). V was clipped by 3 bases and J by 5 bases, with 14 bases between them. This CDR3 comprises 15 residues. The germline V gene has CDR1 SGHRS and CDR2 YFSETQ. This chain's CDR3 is CASSWGAGSNEKLFF. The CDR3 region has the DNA TGCGCCAGCAGCTGGGGGGCAGGCTCGAATGAAAAACTGTTTTTT.

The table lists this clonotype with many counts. CDR3 in amino acids: CGPGTRPNYGYTF. For the CDR3, the DNA is TGTGGTCCCGGGACAAGACCTAACTATGGCTACACCTTC. The V call is TRBV15, the J call TRBJ1-2, with D possibly TRBD1 on 6 matching bases. This CDR3 contains 13 residues. CDR1 and CDR2 (germline): LNHNV, YYDKDF (reference sequence). Using reference TRBV15 and TRBJ1-2 for the parts outside the CDR3, the full variable domain is DAMVIQNPRYQVTQFGKPVTLSCSQTLNHNVMYWYQQKSSQAPKLLFHYYDKDFNNEADTPDNFQSRRPNTSFCFLDIRSPGLGDTAMYLCGPGTRPNYGYTFGSGTRLTVV.

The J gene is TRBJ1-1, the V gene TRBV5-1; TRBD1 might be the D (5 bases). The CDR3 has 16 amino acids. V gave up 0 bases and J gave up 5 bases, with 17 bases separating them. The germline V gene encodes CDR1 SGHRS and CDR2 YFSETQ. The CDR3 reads CASSLVRGSGRTEAFF. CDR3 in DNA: TGCGCCAGCAGCTTGGTGAGGGGCTCGGGCAGGACTGAAGCTTTCTTT.

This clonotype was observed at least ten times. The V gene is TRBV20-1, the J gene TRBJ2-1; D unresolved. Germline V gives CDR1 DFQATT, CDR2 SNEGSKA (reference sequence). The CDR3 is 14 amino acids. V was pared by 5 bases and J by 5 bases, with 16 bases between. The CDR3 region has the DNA TGCAGTGCTTGTAGGACGGTCAAACACAATGAGCAGTTCTTC. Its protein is CSACRTVKHNEQFF.

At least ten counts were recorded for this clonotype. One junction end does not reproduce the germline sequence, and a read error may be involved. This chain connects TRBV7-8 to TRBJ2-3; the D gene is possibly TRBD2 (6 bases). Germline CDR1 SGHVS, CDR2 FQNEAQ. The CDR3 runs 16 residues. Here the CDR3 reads CASSLALIGSTDTQYF. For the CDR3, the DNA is TGTGCCAGCAGCCTAGCGTTGATCGGCTCCACAGATACGCAGTATTTT.

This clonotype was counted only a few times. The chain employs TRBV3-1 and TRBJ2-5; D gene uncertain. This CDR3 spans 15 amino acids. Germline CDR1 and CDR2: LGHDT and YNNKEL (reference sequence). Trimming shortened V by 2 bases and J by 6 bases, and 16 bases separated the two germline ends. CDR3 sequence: CASSQNSAVEKTQYF. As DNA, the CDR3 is TGTGCCAGCAGCCAAAACAGCGCGGTGGAAAAGACCCAGTACTTC.

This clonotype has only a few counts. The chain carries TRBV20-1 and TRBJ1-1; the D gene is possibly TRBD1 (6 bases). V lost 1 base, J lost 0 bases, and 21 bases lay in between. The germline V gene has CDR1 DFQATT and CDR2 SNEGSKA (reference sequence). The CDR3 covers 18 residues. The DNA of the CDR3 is TGCAGTGCTAGAGGTCTCCCCACTCAGGGACATTTGAACACTGAAGCTTTCTTT. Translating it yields CSARGLPTQGHLNTEAFF.

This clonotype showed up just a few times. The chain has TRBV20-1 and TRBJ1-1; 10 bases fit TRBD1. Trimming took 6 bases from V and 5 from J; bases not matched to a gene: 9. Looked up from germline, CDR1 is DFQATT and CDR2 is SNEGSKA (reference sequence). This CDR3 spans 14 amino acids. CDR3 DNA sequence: TGCAGTGCCCGTCACAGGACAGGGGGGACTGAAGCTTTCTTT. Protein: CSARHRTGGTEAFF.